Sequencing of this T cell receptor (beta chain) was carried out in a study of T cell responses to AZD1222 COVID-19 vaccine. Notes on the study in general: Donors were largely white British and mainly female; clonal diversity was possibly underestimated. Sampling captured repertoires only after the peak T cell response. Regions 160-218 and 743-854 held dominance among vaccine-associated CD4 TCRs, which spanned spike.

Second-dose groups at about 4 or about 12 weeks were pooled. Clones were sequenced by immunoSEQ multiplex PCR, and TCRdb holds only the in-frame ones, with some missing. The sample lists some 170,000 clones, roughly nine tenths seen once, with around 1% in the top ten. The V end lost 4 bases, the J end lost 1 base, and 13 bases lay between the germline ends. Germline loops: CDR1 SEHNR, CDR2 FQNEAQ (reference sequence). This CDR3 contains 15 residues. A single count supports this clone. Its antigen is not known. Sequencing was performed on peripheral blood, taken 28 days after the second AZD1222 dose. The J gene is TRBJ1-1, the V gene TRBV7-9; D remains unclear. This receptor was obtained from an adult who received the AZD1222 COVID-19 vaccine. CDR3 DNA: TGTGCCAGCAGCTGGAACGAAGTGACGAACACTGAAGCTTTCTTT. Encoded protein: CASSWNEVTNTEAFF.